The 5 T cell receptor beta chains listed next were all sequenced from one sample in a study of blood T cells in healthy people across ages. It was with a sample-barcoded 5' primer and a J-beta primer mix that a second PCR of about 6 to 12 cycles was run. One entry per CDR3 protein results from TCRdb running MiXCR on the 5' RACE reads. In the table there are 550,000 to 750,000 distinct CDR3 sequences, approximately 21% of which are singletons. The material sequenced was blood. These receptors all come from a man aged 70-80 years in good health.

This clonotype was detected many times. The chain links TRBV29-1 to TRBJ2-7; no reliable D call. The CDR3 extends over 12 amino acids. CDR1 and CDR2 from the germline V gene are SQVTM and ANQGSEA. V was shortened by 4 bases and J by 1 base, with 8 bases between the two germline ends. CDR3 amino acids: CSVVLVSYEQYF. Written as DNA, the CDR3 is TGCAGCGTTGTGTTGGTGTCCTACGAGCAGTACTTC.

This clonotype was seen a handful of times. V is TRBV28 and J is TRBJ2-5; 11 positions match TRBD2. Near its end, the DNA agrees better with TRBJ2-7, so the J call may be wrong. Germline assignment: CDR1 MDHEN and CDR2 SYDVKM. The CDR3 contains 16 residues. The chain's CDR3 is CASSVPGLADNYEQYF. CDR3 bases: TGTGCCAGCAGCGTCCCGGGACTAGCGGACAACTACGAGCAGTACTTC.

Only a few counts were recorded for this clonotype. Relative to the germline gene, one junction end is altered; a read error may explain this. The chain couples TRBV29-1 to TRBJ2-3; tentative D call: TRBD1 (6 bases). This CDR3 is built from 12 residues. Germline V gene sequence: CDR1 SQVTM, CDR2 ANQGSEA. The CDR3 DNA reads TGCAGCGCTGAAATACAGGGAACAGGGCAGTATTTT. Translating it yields CSAEIQGTGQYF.

The CDR3: CASSPGQGSSTDTQYF. In nucleotides, the CDR3 is TGCGCCAGCAGCCCGGGACAGGGATCCTCAACAGATACGCAGTATTTT. This chain uses TRBV5-1 with TRBJ2-3, with 9 bases matching TRBD1. In germline, CDR1 is SGHRS, CDR2 YFSETQ. After removal of 4 bases from V and 3 bases from J, the junction contained 9 bases not matched to a gene. The CDR3 is 16 residues long.

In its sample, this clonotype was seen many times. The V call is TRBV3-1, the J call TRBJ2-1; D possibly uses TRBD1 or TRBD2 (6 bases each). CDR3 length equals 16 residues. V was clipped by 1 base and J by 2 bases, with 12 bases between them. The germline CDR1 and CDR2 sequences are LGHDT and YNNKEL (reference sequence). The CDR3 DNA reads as TGTGCCAGCAGCCAAGCCCCGGGGGCAACCTACAATGAGCAGTTCTTC. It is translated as CASSQAPGATYNEQFF.